This TCR beta chain derives from a study of technical replicates of blood from a handful of donors. Clones were read by immunoSEQ multiplex PCR, and TCRdb kept only the in-frame ones, dropping some. The table shows around 70,000 clones, with roughly 94% occurring only once. The V gene's germline CDR1 is KGHSH and CDR2 LQKENI. V lost 3 bases, J lost 8 bases, and 3 bases stayed unmatched. The CDR3 extends over 13 amino acids. This receptor was identified in a human donor in good health. The V gene is TRBV18, the J gene TRBJ1-1; 10 bases fit TRBD1. The sequenced sample consisted of T cells isolated from PBMCs. CDR3 DNA sequence: TGTGCCAGCTCACCGGACAGGGGGGGAGAAGCTTTCTTT. It is translated as CASSPDRGGEAFF. Looking up the rest from reference TRBV18 and TRBJ1-1 gives the full variable domain: NAGVMQNPRHLVRRRGQEARLRCSPMKGHSHVYWYRQLPEEGLKFMVYLQKENIIDESGMPKERFSAEFPKEGPSILRIQQVVRGDSAAYFCASSPDRGGEAFFGQGTRLTVV.